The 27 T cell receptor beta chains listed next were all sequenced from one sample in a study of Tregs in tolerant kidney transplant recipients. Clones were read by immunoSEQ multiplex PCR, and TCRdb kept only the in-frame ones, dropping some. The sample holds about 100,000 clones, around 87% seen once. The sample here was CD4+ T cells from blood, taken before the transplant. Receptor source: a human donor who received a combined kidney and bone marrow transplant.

The CDR3 reads CASSEVEGRGFREPQHF. CDR3 DNA sequence: TGTGCCAGCAGTGAAGTTGAAGGCAGGGGATTCAGAGAGCCCCAGCATTTT. This rearrangement joins TRBV2 to TRBJ1-5; maybe TRBD1 (6 bases). The CDR3 runs to 17 residues. Germline lookup yields CDR1 SNHLY and CDR2 FYNNEI. Trimming stripped 1 base from V and 8 bases from J, with 21 bases between.

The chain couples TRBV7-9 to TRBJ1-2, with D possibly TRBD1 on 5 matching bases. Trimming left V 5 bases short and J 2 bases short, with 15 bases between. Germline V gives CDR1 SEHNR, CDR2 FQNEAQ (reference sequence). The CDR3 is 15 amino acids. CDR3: CASSPRVGRNYGYTF. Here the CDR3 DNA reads TGTGCCAGCAGCCCCCGCGTGGGGCGGAACTATGGCTACACCTTC.

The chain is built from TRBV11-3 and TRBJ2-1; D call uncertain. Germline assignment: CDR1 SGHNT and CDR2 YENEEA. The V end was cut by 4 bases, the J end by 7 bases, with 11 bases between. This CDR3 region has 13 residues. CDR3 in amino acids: CASSSRVSNEQFF. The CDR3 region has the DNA TGTGCCAGCAGCTCCCGGGTCTCGAATGAGCAGTTCTTC.

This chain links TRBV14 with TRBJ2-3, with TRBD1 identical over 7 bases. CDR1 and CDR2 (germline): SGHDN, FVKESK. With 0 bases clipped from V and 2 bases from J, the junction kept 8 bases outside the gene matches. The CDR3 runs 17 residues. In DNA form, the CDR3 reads TGTGCCAGCAGCCAAGATCTCGTGACAGGGTACACAGATACGCAGTATTTT. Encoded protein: CASSQDLVTGYTDTQYF.

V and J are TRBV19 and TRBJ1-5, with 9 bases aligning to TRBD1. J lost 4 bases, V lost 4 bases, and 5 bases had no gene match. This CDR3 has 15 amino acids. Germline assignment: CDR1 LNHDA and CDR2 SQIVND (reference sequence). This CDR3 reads CASSSSGQGNQPQHF. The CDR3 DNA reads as TGTGCCAGTAGTAGCTCGGGACAGGGAAATCAGCCCCAGCATTTT.

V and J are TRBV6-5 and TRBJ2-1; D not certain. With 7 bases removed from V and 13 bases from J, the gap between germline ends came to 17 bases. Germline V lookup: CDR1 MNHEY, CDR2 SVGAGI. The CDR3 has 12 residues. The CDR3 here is CASNPTAGLQFF. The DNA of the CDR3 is TGTGCCAGCAATCCCACAGCTGGGCTCCAGTTCTTC.

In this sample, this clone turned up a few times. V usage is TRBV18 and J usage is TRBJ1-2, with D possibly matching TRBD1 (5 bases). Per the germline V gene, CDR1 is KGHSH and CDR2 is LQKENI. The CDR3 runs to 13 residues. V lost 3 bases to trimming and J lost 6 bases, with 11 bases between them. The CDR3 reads CASSPQGGDGYTF. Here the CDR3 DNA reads TGTGCCAGCTCACCCCAGGGTGGAGATGGCTACACCTTC.

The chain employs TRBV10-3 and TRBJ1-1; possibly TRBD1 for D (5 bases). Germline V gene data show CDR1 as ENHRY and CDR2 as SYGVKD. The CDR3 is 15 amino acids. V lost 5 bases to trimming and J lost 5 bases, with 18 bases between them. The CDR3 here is CAISTGTGLRTEAFF. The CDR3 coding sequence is TGTGCCATCAGTACCGGGACGGGACTGAGGACTGAAGCTTTCTTT.

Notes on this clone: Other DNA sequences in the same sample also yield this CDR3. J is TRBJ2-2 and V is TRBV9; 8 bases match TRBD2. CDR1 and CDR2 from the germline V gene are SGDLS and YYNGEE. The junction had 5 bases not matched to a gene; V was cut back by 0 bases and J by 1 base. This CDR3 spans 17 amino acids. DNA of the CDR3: TGTGCCAGCAGCGTAGCTGGGCTAGCGGGGAACACCGGGGAGCTGTTTTTT. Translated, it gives CASSVAGLAGNTGELFF.

CDR3 sequence (DNA): TGTGCCTGGAGGGGTTGGATGAAGGGAGGGGGGGTACCGTTCTTC. It encodes CAWRGWMKGGGVPFF. The V call is TRBV30, the J call TRBJ2-1, with a weak D call TRBD2 (7 bases). Germline CDR1 and CDR2: GTSNPN and SVGIG (reference sequence). Trimming removed 3 bases from V and 15 bases from J, with 27 bases in between. The CDR3 has 15 amino acids.

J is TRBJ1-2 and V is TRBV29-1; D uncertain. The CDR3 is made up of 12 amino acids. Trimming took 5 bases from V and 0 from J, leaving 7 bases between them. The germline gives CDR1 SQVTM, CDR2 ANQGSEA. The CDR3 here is CSVSPSNYGYTF. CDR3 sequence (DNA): TGCAGCGTTTCCCCCTCTAACTATGGCTACACCTTC. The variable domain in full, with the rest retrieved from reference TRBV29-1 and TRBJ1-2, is SAVISQKPSRDICQRGTSLTIQCQVDSQVTMMFWYRQQPGQSLTLIATANQGSEATYESGFVIDKFPISRPNLTFSTLTVSNMSPEDSSIYLCSVSPSNYGYTFGSGTRLTVV.

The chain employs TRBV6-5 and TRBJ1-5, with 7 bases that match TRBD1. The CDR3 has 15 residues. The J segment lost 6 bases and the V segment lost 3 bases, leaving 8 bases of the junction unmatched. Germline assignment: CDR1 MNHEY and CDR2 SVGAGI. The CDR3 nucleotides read TGTGCCAGCAGTTATCGCGACAGGGTCCGTCAGCCCCAGCATTTT. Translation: CASSYRDRVRQPQHF.

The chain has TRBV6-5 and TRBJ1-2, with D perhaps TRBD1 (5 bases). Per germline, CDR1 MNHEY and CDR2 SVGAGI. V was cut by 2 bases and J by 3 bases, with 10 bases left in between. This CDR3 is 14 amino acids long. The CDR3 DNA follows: TGTGCCAGCAGTTACATGACGGGGGACTATGGCTACACCTTC. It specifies CASSYMTGDYGYTF.

The CDR3: CASRLAGSTDTQYF. The CDR3 nucleotides read TGTGCCAGCCGACTAGCGGGCAGCACAGATACGCAGTATTTT. This chain links TRBV2 with TRBJ2-3; 10 bases agree with TRBD2. With V trimmed by 8 bases and J by 0 bases, 2 bases remained unmatched. The CDR3 totals 14 residues. Germline assignment: CDR1 SNHLY and CDR2 FYNNEI. The full variable domain, rest sourced from reference TRBV2 and TRBJ2-3, is EPEVTQTPSHQVTQMGQEVILRCVPISNHLYFYWYRQILGQKVEFLVSFYNNEISEKSEIFDDQFSVERPDGSNFTLKIRSTKLEDSAMYFCASRLAGSTDTQYFGPGTRLTVL.

CDR3 nucleotide sequence: TGCGCCAGCAGCCGTGGTCCGGGGACCTACGAGCAGTACTTC. This gives the protein CASSRGPGTYEQYF. The chain has TRBV4-3 and TRBJ2-7; D might be TRBD2 (5 bases). The germline V and J ends were trimmed by 4 bases and 2 bases, with 12 bases remaining between them. This CDR3 is built from 14 residues. The V gene's germline CDR1 is LGHNA and CDR2 YSLEER.

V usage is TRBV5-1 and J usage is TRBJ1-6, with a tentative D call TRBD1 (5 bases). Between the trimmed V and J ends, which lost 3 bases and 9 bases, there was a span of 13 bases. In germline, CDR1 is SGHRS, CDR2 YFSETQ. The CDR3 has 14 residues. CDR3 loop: CASSSGGVVSPLHF. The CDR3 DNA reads TGCGCCAGCAGCTCTGGGGGGGTGGTTTCACCCCTCCACTTT.

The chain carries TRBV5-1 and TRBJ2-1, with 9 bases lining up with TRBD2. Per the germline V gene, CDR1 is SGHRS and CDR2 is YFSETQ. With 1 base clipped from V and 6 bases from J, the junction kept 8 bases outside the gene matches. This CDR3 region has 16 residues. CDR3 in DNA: TGCGCCAGCAGCTTGTCTAGCGGGACCTCGGTCAATGAGCAGTTCTTC. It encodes CASSLSSGTSVNEQFF.

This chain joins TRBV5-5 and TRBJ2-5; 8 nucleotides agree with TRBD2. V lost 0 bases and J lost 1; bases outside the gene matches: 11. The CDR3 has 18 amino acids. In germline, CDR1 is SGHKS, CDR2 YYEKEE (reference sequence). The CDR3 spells CASSLGLAGIWGQETQYF. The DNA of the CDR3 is TGTGCCAGCAGCTTGGGGTTAGCGGGAATCTGGGGCCAAGAGACCCAGTACTTC.

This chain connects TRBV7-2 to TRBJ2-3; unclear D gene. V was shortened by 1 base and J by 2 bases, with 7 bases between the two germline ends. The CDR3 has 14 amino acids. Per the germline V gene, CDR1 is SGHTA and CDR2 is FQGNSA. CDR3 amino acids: CASSLVTNTDTQYF. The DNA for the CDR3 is TGTGCCAGCAGCTTAGTGACAAACACAGATACGCAGTATTTT.

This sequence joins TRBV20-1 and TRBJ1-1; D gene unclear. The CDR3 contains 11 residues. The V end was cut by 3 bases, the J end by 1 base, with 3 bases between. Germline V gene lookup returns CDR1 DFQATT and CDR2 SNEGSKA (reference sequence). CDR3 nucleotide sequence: TGCAGTGCTAGCCGGAACACTGAAGCTTTCTTT. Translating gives CSASRNTEAFF.

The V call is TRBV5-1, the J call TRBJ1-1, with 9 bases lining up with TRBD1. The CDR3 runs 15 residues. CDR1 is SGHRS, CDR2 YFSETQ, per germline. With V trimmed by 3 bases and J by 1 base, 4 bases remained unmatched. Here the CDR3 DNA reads TGCGCCAGCAGCTCCCGACAGGGGGGGAACACTGAAGCTTTCTTT. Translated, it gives CASSSRQGGNTEAFF.

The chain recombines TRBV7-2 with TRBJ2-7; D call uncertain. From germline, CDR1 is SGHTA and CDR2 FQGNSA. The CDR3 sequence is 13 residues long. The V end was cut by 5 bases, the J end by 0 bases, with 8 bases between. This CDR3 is CASSPQASYEQYF. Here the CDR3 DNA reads TGTGCCAGCAGCCCGCAGGCCTCCTACGAGCAGTACTTC. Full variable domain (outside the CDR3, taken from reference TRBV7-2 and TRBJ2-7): GAGVSQSPSNKVTEKGKDVELRCDPISGHTALYWYRQSLGQGLEFLIYFQGNSAPDKSGLPSDRFSAERTGGSVSTLTIQRTQQEDSAVYLCASSPQASYEQYFGPGTRLTVT.

The CDR3 reads CASSERRGAFF. The CDR3 DNA reads TGTGCCAGCAGTGAACGGCGAGGCGCTTTCTTT. The chain has TRBV6-1 and TRBJ1-1; D is unclear. Deletions cut 2 bases from V and 11 bases from J, with 9 bases between. Per the germline V gene, CDR1 is MNHNS and CDR2 is SASEGT. The CDR3 runs 11 residues.

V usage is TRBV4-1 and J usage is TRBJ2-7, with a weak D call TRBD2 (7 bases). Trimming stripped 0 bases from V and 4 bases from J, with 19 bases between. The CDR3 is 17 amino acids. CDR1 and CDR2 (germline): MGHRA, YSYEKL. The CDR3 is CASSQDRGGRGKYEQYF. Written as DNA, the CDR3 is TGCGCCAGCAGCCAAGATAGGGGGGGGCGAGGGAAGTACGAGCAGTACTTC.

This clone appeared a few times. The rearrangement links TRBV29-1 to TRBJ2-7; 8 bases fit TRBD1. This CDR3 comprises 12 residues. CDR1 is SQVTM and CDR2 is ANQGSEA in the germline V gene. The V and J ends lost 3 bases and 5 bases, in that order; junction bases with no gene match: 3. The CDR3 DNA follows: TGCAGCGTTGAGGTCAGGGGGCACGAGCAGTACTTC. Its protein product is CSVEVRGHEQYF.

CDR3 protein: CASSQGLSRYTF. DNA for the CDR3: TGTGCCAGCAGCCAGGGCCTTAGTCGCTACACCTTC. The chain has TRBV14 and TRBJ1-2; D call uncertain. The germline V and J ends were trimmed by 3 bases and 9 bases, with 11 bases remaining between them. In germline, CDR1 is SGHDN, CDR2 FVKESK. This CDR3 is 12 amino acids long.

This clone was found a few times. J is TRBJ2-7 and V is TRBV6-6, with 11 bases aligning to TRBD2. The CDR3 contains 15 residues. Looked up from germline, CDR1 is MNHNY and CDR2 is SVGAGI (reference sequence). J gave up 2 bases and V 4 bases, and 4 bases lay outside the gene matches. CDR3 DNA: TGTGCCAGCAGTTCTAGCGGGGGGCCTCCCTACGAGCAGTACTTC. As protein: CASSSSGGPPYEQYF.